This T cell receptor (beta chain) was identified in a study of cytomegalovirus exposure and HLA in healthy donors. PCR involved 60 Vbeta and 13 Jbeta primers. Assay used: immunoSEQ multiplex PCR; TCRdb lists only in-frame clones, some missing. The sample has roughly 170,000 clones; approximately 84% are singletons. Turning to this clone: Its target is not known.

CDR3 length: 15 amino acids. The V gene lost 2 bases and the J gene lost 2 bases, with 12 bases spanning the gap. Germline CDR1 and CDR2: MDHEN and SYDVKM. Notes on the study in general: It was reported that TCR beta sequences correctly inferred the HLA-A and HLA-B alleles for most subjects. Equally common other TCR beta chains were less clonally expanded than HLA-associated ones, a later analysis found. A link between a missense DCLRE1C variant and TCR beta V- and J-gene trimming emerged from a later analysis. The Asian-associated ancestry cluster reportedly had fewer N-insertions than the approximately 670-donor mean in a later analysis.

This TCR was recovered from a woman in her 50s in good health and CMV-seropositive. V gene TRBV28 combines with J gene TRBJ1-2; weak D call: TRBD1 (5 bases). The source material was PBMCs. CDR3 DNA: TGTGCCAGCAGTTTAGTAGTCCCAGGGAACTATGGCTACACCTTC. It codes for CASSLVVPGNYGYTF.